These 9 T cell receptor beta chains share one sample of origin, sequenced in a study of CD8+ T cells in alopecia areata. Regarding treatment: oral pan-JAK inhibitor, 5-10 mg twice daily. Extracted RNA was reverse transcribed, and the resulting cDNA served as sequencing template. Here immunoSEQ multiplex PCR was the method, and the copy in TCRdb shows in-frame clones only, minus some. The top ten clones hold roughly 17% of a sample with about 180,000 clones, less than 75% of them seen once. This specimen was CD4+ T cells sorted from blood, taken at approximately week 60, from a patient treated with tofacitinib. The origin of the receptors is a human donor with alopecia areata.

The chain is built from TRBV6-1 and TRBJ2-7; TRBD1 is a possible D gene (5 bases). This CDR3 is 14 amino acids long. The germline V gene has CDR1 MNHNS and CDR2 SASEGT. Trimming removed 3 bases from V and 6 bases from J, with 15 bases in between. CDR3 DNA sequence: TGTGCCAGCAGTGACCGACAGACGTTCTTCGAGCAGTACTTC. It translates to CASSDRQTFFEQYF.

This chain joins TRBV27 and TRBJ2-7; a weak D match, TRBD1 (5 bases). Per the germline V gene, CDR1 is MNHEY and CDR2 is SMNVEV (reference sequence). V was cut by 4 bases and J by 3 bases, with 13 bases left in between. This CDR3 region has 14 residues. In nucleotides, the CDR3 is TGTGCCAGCAGTTCGCAGGGTGGGTACTACGAGCAGTACTTC. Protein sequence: CASSSQGGYYEQYF.

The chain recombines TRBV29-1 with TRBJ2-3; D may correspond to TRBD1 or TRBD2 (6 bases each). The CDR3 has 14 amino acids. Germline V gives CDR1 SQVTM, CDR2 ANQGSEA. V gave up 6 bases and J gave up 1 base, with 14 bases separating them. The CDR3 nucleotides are TGCAGCGTAATGGGGGGCGCAGGCACAGATACGCAGTATTTT. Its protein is CSVMGGAGTDTQYF.

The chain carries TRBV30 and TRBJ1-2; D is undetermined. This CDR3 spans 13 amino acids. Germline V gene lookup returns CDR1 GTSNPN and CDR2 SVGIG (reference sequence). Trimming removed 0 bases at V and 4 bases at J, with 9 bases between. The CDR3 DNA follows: TGTGCCTGGAGTGTAGGGCAACTCTATGGCTACACCTTC. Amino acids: CAWSVGQLYGYTF.

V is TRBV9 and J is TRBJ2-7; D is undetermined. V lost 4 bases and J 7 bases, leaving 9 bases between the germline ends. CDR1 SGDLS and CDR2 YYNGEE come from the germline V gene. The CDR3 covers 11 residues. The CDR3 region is CASSSDGEQYF. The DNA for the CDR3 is TGTGCCAGCAGCTCCGATGGGGAGCAGTACTTC.

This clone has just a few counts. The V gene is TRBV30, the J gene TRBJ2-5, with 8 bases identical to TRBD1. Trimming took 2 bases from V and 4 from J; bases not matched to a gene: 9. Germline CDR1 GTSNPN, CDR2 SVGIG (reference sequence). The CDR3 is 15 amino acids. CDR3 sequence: CAWSFSGGFGETQYF. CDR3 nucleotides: TGTGCCTGGAGTTTTTCAGGGGGCTTCGGAGAGACCCAGTACTTC.

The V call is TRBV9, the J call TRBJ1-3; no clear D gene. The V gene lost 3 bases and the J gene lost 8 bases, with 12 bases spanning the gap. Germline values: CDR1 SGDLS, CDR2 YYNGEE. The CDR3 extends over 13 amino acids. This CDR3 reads CASSGPVPDTIYF. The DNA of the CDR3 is TGTGCCAGCAGCGGCCCGGTCCCCGACACCATATATTTT.

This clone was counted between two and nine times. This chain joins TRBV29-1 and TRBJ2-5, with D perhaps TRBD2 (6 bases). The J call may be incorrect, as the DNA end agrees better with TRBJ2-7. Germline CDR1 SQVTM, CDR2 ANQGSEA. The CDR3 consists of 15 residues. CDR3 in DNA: TGCAGCGTTCTAAATTGGGACTCCTCTTCCTACGAGCAGTACTTC. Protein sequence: CSVLNWDSSSYEQYF.

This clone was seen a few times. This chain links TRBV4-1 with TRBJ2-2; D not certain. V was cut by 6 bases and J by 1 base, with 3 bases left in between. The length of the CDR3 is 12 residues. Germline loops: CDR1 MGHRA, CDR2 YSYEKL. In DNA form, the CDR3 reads TGCGCCAGCAGTAGGAACACCGGGGAGCTGTTTTTT. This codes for CASSRNTGELFF.